This entry features one T cell receptor beta chain sequence. Antigen unknown. Thyroid surgery took place with no prior treatment in any patient. The data stem from a study of metastatic and nonmetastatic thyroid tumors. Study-level background: Repertoires from blood and tumor or nodule tissue of malignant and benign thyroid patients were compared. General study points: When malignant thyroid tumors were compared with benign nodules, TCR beta diversity was reportedly significantly higher in the malignant tumors. This held in both blood and tumor samples.

As handled by the study authors: Variation in CDR3 across clinicopathological groups served as the basis for constructing a distant-metastasis classifier in papillary thyroid cancer. TCRdb used MiXCR to call clones anew from the PCR reads. The V and J calls follow TCRdb's processing rather than the paper's. This table holds nearly 25,000 clones, over 10% found once. The ends were cut back, 3 bases at V and 5 bases at J, with 12 bases in the middle. The CDR3 length is 14 residues. Germline V gene data show CDR1 as SGHRS and CDR2 as YFSETQ. The receptor was derived from a female donor with papillary thyroid cancer or a benign thyroid nodule (not recorded which). Some clones in this sample may be carry-over from other donors' samples. This chain joins TRBV5-1 and TRBJ2-1; D is ambiguous. The sequencing input was blood. The CDR3 here is CASSSLPPDNEQFF. The CDR3 coding sequence is TGCGCCAGCAGCTCTCTCCCTCCGGACAATGAGCAGTTCTTC.